Sequencing of this TCR beta chain was carried out in a study of blood T cells in healthy people across ages. CDR3 size: 15 residues. J gave up 3 bases and V 6 bases, and 9 bases lay outside the gene matches. Germline loops: CDR1 LNHDA, CDR2 SQIVND (reference sequence). For the second PCR, which ran for about 6 to 12 cycles, a sample-barcoded 5' primer and a J-beta primer mix were used. One entry per CDR3 protein, called by TCRdb with MiXCR from the 5' RACE reads. The table includes 910,000 or so distinct CDR3 sequences, roughly half detected once. This clonotype was counted between two and nine times.

Source material: blood. The clonotype originates from a woman between 55 and 75 years old in good health. The chain carries TRBV19 and TRBJ2-7; 9 positions match TRBD2. CDR3 DNA: TGTGCCAGTAGGGTAGCGGGAGACGGATACTACGAGCAGTACTTC. Protein sequence: CASRVAGDGYYEQYF.